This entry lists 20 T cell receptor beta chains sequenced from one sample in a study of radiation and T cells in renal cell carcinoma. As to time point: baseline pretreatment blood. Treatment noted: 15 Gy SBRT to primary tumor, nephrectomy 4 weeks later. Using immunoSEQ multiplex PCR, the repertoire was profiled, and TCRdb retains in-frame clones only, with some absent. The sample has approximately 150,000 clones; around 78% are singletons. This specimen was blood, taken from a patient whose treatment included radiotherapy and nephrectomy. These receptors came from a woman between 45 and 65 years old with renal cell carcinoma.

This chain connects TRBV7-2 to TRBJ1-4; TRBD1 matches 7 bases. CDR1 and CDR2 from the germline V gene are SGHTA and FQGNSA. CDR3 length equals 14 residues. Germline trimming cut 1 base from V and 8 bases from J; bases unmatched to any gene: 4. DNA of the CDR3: TGTGCCAGCAGCTTAGACAGGGGTGGCGAAAAACTGTTTTTT. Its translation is CASSLDRGGEKLFF.

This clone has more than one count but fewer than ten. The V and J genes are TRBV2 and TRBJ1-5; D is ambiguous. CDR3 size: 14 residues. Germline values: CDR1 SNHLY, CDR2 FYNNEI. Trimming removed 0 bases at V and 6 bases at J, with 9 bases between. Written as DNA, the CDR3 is TGTGCCAGCAGTGAAGCGCTGTGGGGTCAGCCCCAGCATTTT. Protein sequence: CASSEALWGQPQHF.

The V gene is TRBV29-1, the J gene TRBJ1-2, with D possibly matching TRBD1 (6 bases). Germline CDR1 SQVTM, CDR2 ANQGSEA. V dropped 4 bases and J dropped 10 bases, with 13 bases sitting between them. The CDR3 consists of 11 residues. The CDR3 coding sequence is TGCAGCGTTGGGGGGGGCATGGACTACACCTTC. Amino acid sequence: CSVGGGMDYTF.

DNA for the CDR3: TGTGCCACCAGGAAGCAAACCACAGATACGCAGTATTTT. Its translation: CATRKQTTDTQYF. The chain couples TRBV6-6 to TRBJ2-3; D gene unclear. Germline CDR1 MNHNY, CDR2 SVGAGI (reference sequence). Trimming cost V 10 bases and J 2 bases, with 13 bases left between them. This CDR3 is built from 13 residues.

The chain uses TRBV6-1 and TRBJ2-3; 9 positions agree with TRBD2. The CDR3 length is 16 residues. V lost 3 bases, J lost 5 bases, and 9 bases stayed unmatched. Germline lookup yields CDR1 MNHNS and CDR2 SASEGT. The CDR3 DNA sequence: TGTGCCAGCAGTGAGATAGCGGGAGCCGTCGGAGATACGCAGTATTTT. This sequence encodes CASSEIAGAVGDTQYF.

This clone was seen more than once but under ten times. The chain's CDR3 is CASSVRGDSEAFF. CDR3 in DNA: TGTGCCAGCAGCGTTCGCGGGGATAGTGAAGCTTTCTTT. This sequence joins TRBV9 and TRBJ1-1; D ambiguous. The CDR3 sequence is 13 residues long. Germline values: CDR1 SGDLS, CDR2 YYNGEE. V was shortened by 2 bases and J by 7 bases, with 12 bases between the two germline ends.

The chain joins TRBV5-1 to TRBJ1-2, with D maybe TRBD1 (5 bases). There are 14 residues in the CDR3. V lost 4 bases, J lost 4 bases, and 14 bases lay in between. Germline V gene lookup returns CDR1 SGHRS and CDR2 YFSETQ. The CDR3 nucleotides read TGCGCCAGCAGCAGGGAACGGGACCTCTATGGCTACACCTTC. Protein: CASSRERDLYGYTF.

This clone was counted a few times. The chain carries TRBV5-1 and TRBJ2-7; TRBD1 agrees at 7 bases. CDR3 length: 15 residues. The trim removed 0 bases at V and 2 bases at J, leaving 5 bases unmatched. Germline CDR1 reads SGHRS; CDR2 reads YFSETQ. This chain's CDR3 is CASSLGGQLTYEQYF. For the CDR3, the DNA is TGCGCCAGCAGCTTGGGGGGACAGCTTACCTACGAGCAGTACTTC.

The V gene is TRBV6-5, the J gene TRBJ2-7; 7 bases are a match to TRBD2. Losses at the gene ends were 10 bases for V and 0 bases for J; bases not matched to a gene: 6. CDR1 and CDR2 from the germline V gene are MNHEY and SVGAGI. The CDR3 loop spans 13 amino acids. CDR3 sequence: CATGGGSSYEQYF. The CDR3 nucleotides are TGTGCCACTGGGGGGGGAAGCTCCTACGAGCAGTACTTC.

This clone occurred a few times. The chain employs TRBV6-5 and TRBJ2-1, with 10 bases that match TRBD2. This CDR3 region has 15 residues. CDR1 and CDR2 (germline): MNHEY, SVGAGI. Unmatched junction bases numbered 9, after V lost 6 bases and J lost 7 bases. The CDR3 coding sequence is TGTGCCAGCAGCCACGGGGCTAGCGGGAGTAATGAGCAGTTCTTC. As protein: CASSHGASGSNEQFF.

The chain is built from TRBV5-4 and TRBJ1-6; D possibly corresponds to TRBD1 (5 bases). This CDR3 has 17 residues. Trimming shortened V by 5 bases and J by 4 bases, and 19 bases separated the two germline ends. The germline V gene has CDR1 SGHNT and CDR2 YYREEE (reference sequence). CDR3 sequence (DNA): TGTGCCAGCAGACCGGATCGGGGAGGGGATTATAATTCACCCCTCCACTTT. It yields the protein CASRPDRGGDYNSPLHF.

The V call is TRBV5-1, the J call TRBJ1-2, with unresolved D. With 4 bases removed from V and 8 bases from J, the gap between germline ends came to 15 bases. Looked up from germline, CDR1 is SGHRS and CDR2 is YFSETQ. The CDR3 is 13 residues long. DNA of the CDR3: TGCGCCAGCAGCCCGGCTGGGTGGCGGGGCTACACCTTC. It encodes CASSPAGWRGYTF.

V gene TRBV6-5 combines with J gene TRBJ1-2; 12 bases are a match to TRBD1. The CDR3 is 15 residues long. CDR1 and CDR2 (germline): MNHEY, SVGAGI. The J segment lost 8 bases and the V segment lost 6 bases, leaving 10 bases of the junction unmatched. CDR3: CASSPNPGTGGGYTF. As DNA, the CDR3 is TGTGCCAGCAGCCCTAATCCCGGGACAGGGGGCGGCTACACCTTC.

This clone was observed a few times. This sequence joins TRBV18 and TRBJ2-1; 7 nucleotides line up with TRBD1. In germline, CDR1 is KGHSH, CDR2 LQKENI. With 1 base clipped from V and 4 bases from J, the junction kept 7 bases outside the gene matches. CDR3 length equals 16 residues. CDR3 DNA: TGTGCCAGCTCACCACAGTGGGACAGTGAGTACAATGAGCAGTTCTTC. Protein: CASSPQWDSEYNEQFF.

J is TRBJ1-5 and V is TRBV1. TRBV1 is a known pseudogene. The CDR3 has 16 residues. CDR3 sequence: CTSSSREAREDQPQHF. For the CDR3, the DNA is TGCACCAGCAGCTCCCGTGAGGCCCGGGAGGATCAGCCCCAGCATTTT.

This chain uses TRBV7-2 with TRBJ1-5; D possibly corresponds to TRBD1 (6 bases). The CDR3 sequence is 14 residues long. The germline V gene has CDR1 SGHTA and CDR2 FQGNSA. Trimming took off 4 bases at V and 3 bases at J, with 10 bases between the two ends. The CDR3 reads CASSYYRDNQPQHF. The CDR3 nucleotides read TGTGCCAGCAGCTACTACAGGGACAATCAGCCCCAGCATTTT.

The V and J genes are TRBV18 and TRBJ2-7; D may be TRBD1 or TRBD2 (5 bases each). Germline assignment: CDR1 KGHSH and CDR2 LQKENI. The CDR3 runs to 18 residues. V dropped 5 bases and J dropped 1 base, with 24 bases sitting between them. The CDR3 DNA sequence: TGTGCCAGCTCAGACTACCGGGACCAAGGAACGAGATCCTACGAGCAGTACTTC. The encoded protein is CASSDYRDQGTRSYEQYF. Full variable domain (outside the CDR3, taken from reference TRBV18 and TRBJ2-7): NAGVMQNPRHLVRRRGQEARLRCSPMKGHSHVYWYRQLPEEGLKFMVYLQKENIIDESGMPKERFSAEFPKEGPSILRIQQVVRGDSAAYFCASSDYRDQGTRSYEQYFGPGTRLTVT.

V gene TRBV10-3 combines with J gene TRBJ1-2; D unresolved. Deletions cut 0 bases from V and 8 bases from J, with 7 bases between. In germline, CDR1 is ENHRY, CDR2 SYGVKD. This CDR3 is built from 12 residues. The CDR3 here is CAISESKGGYTF. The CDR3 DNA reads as TGTGCCATCAGTGAGTCGAAGGGAGGCTACACCTTC.

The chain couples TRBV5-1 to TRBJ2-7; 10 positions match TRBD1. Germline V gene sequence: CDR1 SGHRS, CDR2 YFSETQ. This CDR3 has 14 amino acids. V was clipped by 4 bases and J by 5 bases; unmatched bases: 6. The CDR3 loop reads CASSHGTGEDEQYF. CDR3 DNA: TGCGCCAGCAGCCACGGGACAGGGGAGGACGAGCAGTACTTC. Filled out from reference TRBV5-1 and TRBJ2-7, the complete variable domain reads KAGVTQTPRYLIKTRGQQVTLSCSPISGHRSVSWYQQTPGQGLQFLFEYFSETQRNKGNFPGRFSGRQFSNSRSEMNVSTLELGDSALYLCASSHGTGEDEQYFGPGTRLTVT.

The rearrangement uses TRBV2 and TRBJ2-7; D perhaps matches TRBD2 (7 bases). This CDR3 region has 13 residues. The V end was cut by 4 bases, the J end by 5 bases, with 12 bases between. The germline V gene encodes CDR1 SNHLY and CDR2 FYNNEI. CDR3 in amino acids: CASSVTGRDEQYF. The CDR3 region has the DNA TGTGCCAGCAGTGTTACAGGGAGGGACGAGCAGTACTTC.